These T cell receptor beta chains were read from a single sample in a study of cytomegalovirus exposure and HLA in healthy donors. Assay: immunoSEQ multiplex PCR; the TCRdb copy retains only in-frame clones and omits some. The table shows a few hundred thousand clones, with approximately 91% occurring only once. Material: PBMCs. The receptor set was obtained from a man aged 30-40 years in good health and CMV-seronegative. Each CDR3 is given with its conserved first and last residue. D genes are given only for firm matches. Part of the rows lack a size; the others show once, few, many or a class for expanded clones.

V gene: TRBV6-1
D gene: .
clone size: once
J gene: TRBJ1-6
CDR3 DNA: TGTGCCAGCAGTGAGACCGACAGCTCCTATAATTCACCCCTCCACTTT
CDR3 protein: CASSETDSSYNSPLHF

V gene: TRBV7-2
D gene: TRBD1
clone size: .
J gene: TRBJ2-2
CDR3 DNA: TGTGCCAGCAGCTCTAACCTGGTGACAGGGGCGGGCACCGGGGAGCTGTTTTTT
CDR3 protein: CASSSNLVTGAGTGELFF

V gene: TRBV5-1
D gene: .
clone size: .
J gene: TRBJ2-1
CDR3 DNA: TGCGCCAGCAGCTTGGAGGGGGTTCCCTACAATGAGCAGTTCTTC
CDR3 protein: CASSLEGVPYNEQFF

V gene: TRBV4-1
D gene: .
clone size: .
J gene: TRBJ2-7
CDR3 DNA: TGCGCCAGCAGCCAGCAGGGGTCCTACGAGCAGTACTTC
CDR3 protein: CASSQQGSYEQYF

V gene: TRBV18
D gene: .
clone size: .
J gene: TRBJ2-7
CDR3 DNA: TGTGCCAGCTCACCCGCACTGACAGGCTCCTACGAGCAGTACTTC
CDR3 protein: CASSPALTGSYEQYF

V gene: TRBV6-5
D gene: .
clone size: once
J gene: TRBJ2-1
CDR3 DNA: TGTGCCAGCGGTCGGGACACCTCGTACAATGAGCAGTTCTTC
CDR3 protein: CASGRDTSYNEQFF

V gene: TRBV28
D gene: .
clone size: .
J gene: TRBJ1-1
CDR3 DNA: TGTGCCAGCATCCCCCCCGGGTACACTGAAGCTTTCTTT
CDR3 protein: CASIPPGYTEAFF

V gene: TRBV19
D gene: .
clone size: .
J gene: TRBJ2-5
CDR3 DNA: TGTGCCAGTAGTACCCGATCAGGGGAAGAGACCCAGTACTTC
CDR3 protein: CASSTRSGEETQYF

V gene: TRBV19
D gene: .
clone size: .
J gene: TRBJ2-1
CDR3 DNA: TGTGCCAGTAGTCTTGGACTCTCCAGAGCCAATGAGCAGTTCTTC
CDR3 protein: CASSLGLSRANEQFF

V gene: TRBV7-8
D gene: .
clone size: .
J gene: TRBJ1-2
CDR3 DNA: TGTGCCAGCAGCAAACGGACGGGGAACTATGGCTACACCTTC
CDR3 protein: CASSKRTGNYGYTF

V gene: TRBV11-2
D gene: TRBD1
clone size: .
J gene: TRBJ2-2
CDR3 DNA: TGTGCCAGCAGCTCGCGACAGGGGGCTAGTTGGCTGGGGGAGCTGTTTTTT
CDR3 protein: CASSSRQGASWLGELFF

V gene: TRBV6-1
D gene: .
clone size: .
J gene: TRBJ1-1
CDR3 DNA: TGTGCCAGCTTCAAACAGGGCGAGTTTGAAGCTTTCTTT
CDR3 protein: CASFKQGEFEAFF